This T cell receptor (beta chain) appears in the sequencing data of a study of shared clonotypes between healthy human individuals (dated by TCRdb to 2020 to 2022). Regarding the research as a whole: A couple of women and three men aged 18 to 49 years were included in the cohort. Per donor, three plates each were used for CD4 naive and CD4 memory, two for CD8 naive, and one for CD8 memory. Blood TCR repertoires of five healthy adults were deeply sequenced to estimate repertoire size and the extent of clonotype sharing between individuals. Each donor's leukapheresis produced roughly between roughly 0.94 and 9.5 billion PBMCs. Libraries were prepared and TCR repertoires were sequenced by different laboratories using diverse techniques, in order to increase sequencing depth and limit assay-specific biases. What the authors observed across the whole study: Clonotypes shared by all four sorted-subset donors showed higher generation probabilities than non-shared clonotypes. Based on pairwise subsampling, the degree of clonotype sharing among donors was expected to be affected by sequencing depth. The small number of donors limited the genetic and exposure-history diversity represented. Estimated clonotype richness was generally larger for naive than for memory subsets. Rarefaction of sorted-subset datasets indicated incomplete sequencing despite the large sequencing depth. When a handful of donors were compared, the shared fraction of clonotypes was about 5% for naive CD4, approximately 3.5% for naive CD8, 2.3% for memory CD4, and less than 0.45% for memory CD8. Sampling was limited to blood, and TCR repertoires in tissue likely differ from TCR repertoires in blood.

From its cysteine to its phenylalanine, the CDR3 spans 12 amino acids. This entry keeps only the CDR3 DNA: 36 bases, framed from base 1. As encoded in the germline V gene (reference sequence), CDR1 is GTSNPN while CDR2 is SVGIG. Comments on this clone: The target of this receptor is not known. It has no much larger one-base neighbor in the sample; base qualities were not kept.

The donors were healthy, HIV-negative adults who had no recently reported acute infections or vaccinations. All donors were Caucasian adults living in Nashville, Tennessee, USA. CD4+ T cells were enriched through magnetic negative selection, after which naive cells were positively selected on CD45RA and the remaining negative fraction served as the memory subset. After blood collection by leukapheresis, PBMCs were isolated using Ficoll-Histopaque density gradient centrifugation and then cryopreserved in the vapor phase of liquid nitrogen. Analytical flow cytometry was used to check the purity and quantity of every magnetically sorted T cell population. From each sorted fraction, genomic DNA was isolated and quantified by UV absorbance on a Nanodrop 2000c. Using the deep immunoSEQ assay, multiplex PCR amplified TCR CDR3 regions from genomic DNA. For each cell subset, the extracted genomic DNA was distributed evenly across all wells of several immunoSEQ 96-well plates, and each plate served as one replicate. For sorted subsets, each replicate PCR was loaded with around 200 ng genomic DNA, equivalent to 30,000 or so T cell genomes. Purified libraries were quantified with a Qubit 3.0 fluorometer, sized on a Bioanalyzer 2100, and re-quantified with the KAPA Library Quantification kit. Each immunoSEQ 96-well plate was sequenced on its own single-read 150-cycle Illumina NextSeq 550 flow cell. The published analysis was carried out like this. Because the immunoSEQ output held only junctional sequences and lacked quality scores, the filtering could not match the filtering applied to full-length reads. To assign V/J genes and CDR3, sequences were annotated using PyIR, a Python wrapper for IgBLAST v1.9, with IMGT germline references. Any read was removed if the V/J assignment was weak (E-value above 1e-6), the CDR3 was missing, or the read contained stop codons, out-of-frame junctions, or ambiguous translated residues. A V3J clonotype was defined by an identical inferred V gene, J gene, and CDR3 amino acid sequence. To compute the percentage overlap between repertoires, the number of shared unique clonotypes was divided by the size of the smaller repertoire. RTK rarefaction, the Chao1 estimator, and Recon v2.1 estimates of unobserved clonotypes were used to assess repertoire richness. Generation probabilities for all TCRbeta clonotypes obtained by the gDNA method from a few donors were computed using OLGA. The immuneACCESS repertoire file appears here via TCRdb, limited to in-frame rearrangements. These files lack a portion of the clones; in checked studies, under half of the deficit traces to unresolved V genes, and the cause of the others is not known. That table gives V, J and clone size, and the DNA gave D and trimming. A total of some 1 million clones appear in this sample, under 80% of them only once. The ten largest clones capture less than 1.5% of the sample.

The chain uses TRBV30 and TRBJ1-1; the D region possibly corresponds to TRBD1 (5 bases align). The material sequenced was memory CD4+ T cells sorted from blood. The sample's cell subset or site label, decoded: CD45RA-negative fraction. This receptor was obtained from a man between 18 and 29 years old in good health. The DNA sequence follows: TGTGCTTCGGGGGATATTGCGAGTGAAGCTTTCTTT. Its amino acids are CASGDIASEAFF.